The 22 T cell receptor beta chains in this list originate from one sample, sequenced in a study of shared clonotypes between healthy human individuals. The protocol was immunoSEQ multiplex PCR, while the TCRdb copy is restricted to in-frame clones and leaves out a portion. Counted here are approximately 470,000 clones, about 72% occurring once; the ten biggest clones make up around 12%. The material sequenced was PBMCs. All receptors come from a woman in her thirties or forties in good health. Some clones in this sample may be carry-over from other donors' samples.

This rearrangement joins TRBV18 to TRBJ1-5; 7 bases match TRBD1. V was pared by 4 bases and J by 2 bases, with 8 bases of the junction left unmatched. This CDR3 region has 16 residues. In germline, CDR1 is KGHSH, CDR2 LQKENI. In DNA, the CDR3 is TGTGCCAGCTCACAAACCGGGACAGCCGGCAATCAGCCCCAGCATTTT. It codes for CASSQTGTAGNQPQHF.

The rearrangement links TRBV15 to TRBJ2-7; tentatively, D is TRBD1 (6 bases). CDR1 is LNHNV and CDR2 is YYDKDF in the germline V gene (reference sequence). CDR3 length: 14 amino acids. Trimming removed 1 base at V and 5 bases at J, with 12 bases between. This chain's CDR3 is CATSRAGGLDEQYF. The DNA of the CDR3 is TGTGCCACCAGCAGAGCTGGGGGCCTAGACGAGCAGTACTTC.

CDR3 protein: CASSPQGSPDTQYF. DNA of the CDR3: TGTGCCAGCAGCCCCCAGGGGTCCCCAGATACGCAGTATTTT. The chain couples TRBV5-4 to TRBJ2-3; TRBD1 might be the D (6 bases). CDR3 length: 14 residues. The ends were cut back, 4 bases at V and 4 bases at J, with 13 bases in the middle. CDR1 is SGHNT and CDR2 is YYREEE in the germline V gene (reference sequence).

V is TRBV7-7 and J is TRBJ1-4, with no clear D. V shed 5 bases and J shed 7 bases, with 17 bases lying between them. Looked up from germline, CDR1 is SSHAT and CDR2 is FNYEAQ (reference sequence). The CDR3 spans 15 residues. The CDR3 DNA is TGTGCCAGCAGCCCCCGACCAGGAGCCGGTGAAAAACTGTTTTTT. Translation gives CASSPRPGAGEKLFF. Full variable domain (rest looked up from reference TRBV7-7 and TRBJ1-4): GAGVSQSPRYKVTKRGQDVTLRCDPISSHATLYWYQQALGQGPEFLTYFNYEAQPDKSGLPSDRFSAERPEGSISTLTIQRTEQRDSAMYRCASSPRPGAGEKLFFGSGTQLSVL.

The sample holds a few counts of this clone. The chain links TRBV2 to TRBJ2-3; D perhaps matches TRBD2 (7 bases). The CDR3 length is 15 residues. The germline V and J ends were trimmed by 8 bases and 2 bases, with 17 bases remaining between them. The germline CDR1 and CDR2 sequences are SNHLY and FYNNEI. DNA for the CDR3: TGTGCCAGCGGGGGGGGGCCAGGGCCCACAGATACGCAGTATTTT. Protein product: CASGGGPGPTDTQYF.

The chain has TRBV2 and TRBJ2-3, with 9 bases fitting TRBD2. The CDR3 totals 16 residues. The germline V gene has CDR1 SNHLY and CDR2 FYNNEI. The V gene end was trimmed by 1 base and the J gene end by 3 bases; junction bases not matched to a gene: 5. Here the CDR3 DNA reads TGTGCCAGCAGTGAAGGTGTTAGCGGGAGTACAGATACGCAGTATTTT. Its translation is CASSEGVSGSTDTQYF.

CDR3 bases: TGTGCCAGCAGCCAAGTCGGGGGCGCGTGGGGCTACACCTTC. Protein product: CASSQVGGAWGYTF. The gene calls are TRBV14 and TRBJ1-2; maybe TRBD1 (6 bases). The CDR3 has 14 residues. Per germline, CDR1 SGHDN and CDR2 FVKESK. Trimming removed 1 base from V and 8 bases from J, with 14 bases in between. The variable domain in full, with the rest retrieved from reference TRBV14 and TRBJ1-2, is EAGVTQFPSHSVIEKGQTVTLRCDPISGHDNLYWYRRVMGKEIKFLLHFVKESKQDESGMPNNRFLAERTGGTYSTLKVQPAELEDSGVYFCASSQVGGAWGYTFGSGTRLTVV.

This chain joins TRBV12-1 and TRBJ1-2. TRBV12-1 constitutes a pseudogene. The CDR3 is made up of 12 amino acids. The CDR3 is CASSSDCNGYTF. The CDR3 DNA follows: TGTGCCAGCAGTTCTGACTGCAATGGCTACACCTTC.

The chain recombines TRBV19 with TRBJ2-1, with 10 bases matching TRBD1. There are 16 residues in the CDR3. With 6 bases clipped from V and 5 bases from J, the junction kept 10 bases outside the gene matches. Germline CDR1 is LNHDA and CDR2 is SQIVND (reference sequence). The CDR3 DNA follows: TGTGCCAGTAGGGACAGGGGGTCGACAGGCCACAATGAGCAGTTCTTC. It encodes CASRDRGSTGHNEQFF.

This sequence joins TRBV7-3 and TRBJ2-1; possibly TRBD2 for D (6 bases). Trimming left V 3 bases short and J 4 bases short, with 10 bases between. Germline loops: CDR1 SGHTA, CDR2 FQGTGA. The CDR3 runs to 14 residues. CDR3: CASSFDGTYNEQFF. The DNA of the CDR3 is TGTGCCAGCAGCTTTGACGGGACTTACAATGAGCAGTTCTTC.

To note about this clone: This likely stems from a read error, as it lies one base from a far larger clone. The rearrangement joins TRBV6-4 to TRBJ1-1, with D maybe TRBD1 (5 bases). The CDR3 length is 12 residues. V lost 10 bases and J lost 5, with 14 bases in between. Germline lookup yields CDR1 MRHNA and CDR2 SNTAGT. CDR3 DNA: TGTGCCAACAGGAACCGGGGGACTGAAGCTTTCTTT. This codes for CANRNRGTEAFF.

The chain couples TRBV7-2 to TRBJ1-2, with 7 bases that match TRBD1. There are 13 residues in the CDR3. The V segment lost 3 bases and the J segment 6 bases; nucleotides outside the gene matches: 4. The germline V gene has CDR1 SGHTA and CDR2 FQGNSA. The CDR3 loop is CASSFSGGDGYTF. CDR3 DNA: TGTGCCAGCAGCTTTTCAGGGGGTGATGGCTACACCTTC. The full variable domain, completed using reference TRBV7-2 and TRBJ1-2, is GAGVSQSPSNKVTEKGKDVELRCDPISGHTALYWYRQSLGQGLEFLIYFQGNSAPDKSGLPSDRFSAERTGGSVSTLTIQRTQQEDSAVYLCASSFSGGDGYTFGSGTRLTVV.

The chain links TRBV11-3 to TRBJ2-5; D possibly corresponds to TRBD2 (6 bases). Germline V gene lookup returns CDR1 SGHNT and CDR2 YENEEA. The CDR3 extends over 15 amino acids. V was pared by 5 bases and J by 2 bases, with 15 bases between. In nucleotides, the CDR3 is TGTGCCAGCAGCCCAGGAGGGACGTCACAAGAGACCCAGTACTTC. This encodes CASSPGGTSQETQYF.

This clone has only a few counts. This chain joins TRBV11-3 and TRBJ2-7, with D tentatively TRBD1 or TRBD2 (5 bases each). This CDR3 is 16 amino acids long. Looked up from germline, CDR1 is SGHNT and CDR2 is YENEEA. The germline V and J ends were trimmed by 2 bases and 6 bases, with 20 bases remaining between them. Here the CDR3 reads CASSLPPGPIPCEQYF. CDR3 DNA: TGTGCCAGCAGCTTACCCCCGGGACCGATCCCATGCGAGCAGTACTTC.

This chain uses TRBV6-5 with TRBJ1-1, with TRBD1 identical over 7 bases. The CDR3 has 15 residues. Trimming cost V 7 bases and J 0 bases; bases outside gene matches: 8. The germline CDR1 and CDR2 sequences are MNHEY and SVGAGI. The CDR3: CASKRAGTVNTEAFF. Written as DNA, the CDR3 is TGTGCCAGCAAGAGAGCCGGGACAGTGAACACTGAAGCTTTCTTT.

In regard to this clone: This may arise from a read error, as a much more abundant clone is one base away. The V and J genes are TRBV15 and TRBJ1-6; no clear D gene. The V gene lost 1 base and the J gene lost 6 bases, with 10 bases spanning the gap. This CDR3 comprises 15 residues. Germline V gives CDR1 LNHNV, CDR2 YYDKDF (reference sequence). CDR3 coding DNA: TGTGCCACCAGCAGAGGGATAGGGCGTAATTCACCCCTCCACTTT. Translating it yields CATSRGIGRNSPLHF.

This clone was observed a single time. J is TRBJ1-2 and V is TRBV6-5; perhaps TRBD1 as D (5 bases). The CDR3 consists of 12 residues. The germline gives CDR1 MNHEY, CDR2 SVGAGI. Trimming removed 6 bases from V and 7 bases from J, with 12 bases in between. CDR3 region: CASRRGAGGYTF. The CDR3 coding sequence is TGTGCCAGCAGGAGAGGGGCCGGTGGCTACACCTTC.

This clone was picked up one time. CDR3 sequence reads: CASSFGGRDNGGYTF. The CDR3 nucleotides read TGCGCCAGCAGCTTTGGTGGTCGGGACAATGGTGGCTACACCTTC. The chain uses TRBV5-1 and TRBJ1-2, with a tentative D call TRBD1 (6 bases). The CDR3 totals 15 residues. V was pared by 2 bases and J by 7 bases, with 18 bases between. Per germline, CDR1 SGHRS and CDR2 YFSETQ.

The genes are TRBV19 and TRBJ1-5; possible D gene TRBD1, 5 bases. This CDR3 region has 15 residues. Trimming removed 4 bases from V and 0 bases from J, with 10 bases in between. CDR1 LNHDA and CDR2 SQIVND come from the germline V gene (reference sequence). CDR3 protein: CASSTRQYSNQPQHF. Written as DNA, the CDR3 is TGTGCCAGTAGTACCCGACAGTATAGCAATCAGCCCCAGCATTTT. Filled out from reference TRBV19 and TRBJ1-5, the complete variable domain reads DGGITQSPKYLFRKEGQNVTLSCEQNLNHDAMYWYRQDPGQGLRLIYYSQIVNDFQKGDIAEGYSVSREKKESFPLTVTSAQKNPTAFYLCASSTRQYSNQPQHFGDGTRLSIL.

The chain links TRBV9 to TRBJ2-7; D unclear. CDR1 and CDR2 from the germline V gene are SGDLS and YYNGEE. The V end was cut by 0 bases, the J end by 2 bases, with 12 bases between. The CDR3 spans 15 residues. CDR3 in amino acids: CASSVEARGPYEQYF. The CDR3 region has the DNA TGTGCCAGCAGCGTAGAGGCCCGAGGACCCTACGAGCAGTACTTC.

V is TRBV10-1 and J is TRBJ2-1, with 11 bases lining up with TRBD2. After removal of 3 bases from V and 1 base from J, the junction contained 8 bases not matched to a gene. This CDR3 is built from 18 residues. CDR1 is WNHNN and CDR2 is SYGVQD in the germline V gene (reference sequence). The CDR3 sequence: CASSEGTSGSCSYNEQFF. In DNA, the CDR3 is TGCGCCAGCAGTGAAGGAACTAGCGGGAGTTGTTCCTACAATGAGCAGTTCTTC.

V gene TRBV29-1 combines with J gene TRBJ1-1; 7 bases fit TRBD1. CDR1 SQVTM and CDR2 ANQGSEA come from the germline V gene. J was trimmed by 6 bases and V by 7 bases; bases with no gene match: 11. The CDR3 has 13 residues. CDR3 sequence (DNA): TGCAGCGCCACAGGGGCCGGGGGTGCTGAAGCTTTCTTT. Protein: CSATGAGGAEAFF.